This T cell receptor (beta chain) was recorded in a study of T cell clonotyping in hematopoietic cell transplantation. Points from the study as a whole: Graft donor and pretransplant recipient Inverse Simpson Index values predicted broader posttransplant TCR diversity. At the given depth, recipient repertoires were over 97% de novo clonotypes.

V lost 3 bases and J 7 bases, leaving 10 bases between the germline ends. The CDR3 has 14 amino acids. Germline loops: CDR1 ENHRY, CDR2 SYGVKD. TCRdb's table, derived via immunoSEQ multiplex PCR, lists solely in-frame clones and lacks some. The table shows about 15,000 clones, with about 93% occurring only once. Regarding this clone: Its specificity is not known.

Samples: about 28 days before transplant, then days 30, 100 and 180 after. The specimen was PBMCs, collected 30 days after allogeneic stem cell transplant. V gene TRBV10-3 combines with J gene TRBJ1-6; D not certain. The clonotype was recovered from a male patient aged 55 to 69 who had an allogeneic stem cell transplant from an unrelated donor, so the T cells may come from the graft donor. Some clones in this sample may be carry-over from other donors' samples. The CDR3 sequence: CAISERGRNSPLHF. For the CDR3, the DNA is TGTGCCATCAGTGAACGCGGCCGGAATTCACCCCTCCACTTT.